This TCR beta chain was recovered during a study of blood T cell repertoires in COVID-19. Turning to the study itself: T cells, B-cell-depleted T cells, or PBMCs supplied cDNA or gDNA.

This CDR3 has 13 residues. V lost 7 bases to trimming and J lost 1 base, with 10 bases between them. Germline CDR1 MNHEY, CDR2 SVGAGI. Authors' analysis steps: Amplification with reference gene primers provided the estimates of nucleated cell counts. TCRdb keeps only in-frame clones here, not all; method: immunoSEQ multiplex PCR. V, J and clone size are those of that table, while D and trimming were read from the DNA. The repertoire holds roughly 120,000 clones, with less than 85% as singletons. The specimen was peripheral blood. This receptor was identified in a man under 40 with acute or convalescent COVID-19. The chain is built from TRBV6-5 and TRBJ1-1; D uncertain. CDR3 DNA sequence: TGTGCCAGCACCCAGACACCGAACACTGAAGCTTTCTTT. This encodes CASTQTPNTEAFF.